A selection of T cell receptor beta chains follows, all from one sample in a study of T cell clones after liver transplantation. Profiled with immunoSEQ multiplex PCR; TCRdb holds only in-frame clones, not every one. Among more than 10,000 clones, approximately 73% were seen once, and the ten largest hold approximately 33%. Specimen: CD8+ T cells from blood, collected at the 22-month timepoint. Source of these receptors: a human patient who received a liver transplant. Part of the T cell pool may stem from the graft donor. Both conserved end residues are part of each CDR3. A D gene is named only where the DNA matches it firmly. The size field is filled for only some rows; it gives once, few, many or a size class.

V	J	length	size	D	DNA	CDR3
TRBV28	TRBJ2-1	13	.	.	TGTGCCAGCAGTCTGATCCAGAGTAATGAGCAGTTCTTC	CASSLIQSNEQFF
TRBV6-5	TRBJ2-1	13	.	.	TGTGCCAGCAGCAAAGAACTGTACAATGAGCAGTTCTTC	CASSKELYNEQFF
TRBV28	TRBJ2-3	15	few	.	TGTGCCAGCAGTCTGAACCCGGGAGTGGCAGATACGCAGTATTTT	CASSLNPGVADTQYF
TRBV6-6	TRBJ2-1	11	.	.	TGTGCCAGCAGTTCTTACGCTGAGCAGTTCTTC	CASSSYAEQFF
TRBV7-9	TRBJ2-3	19	.	TRBD1	TGTGCCAGCAGACCGAACGACGACGCCGGGACAGGGAGGGCAGATACGCAGTATTTT	CASRPNDDAGTGRADTQYF
TRBV5-6	TRBJ1-2	14	.	.	TGTGCCAGCAGTGAAGGACAGTCTAACTATGGCTACACCTTC	CASSEGQSNYGYTF
TRBV6-5	TRBJ1-2	15	.	.	TGTGCCAGCAGTTACAATTTGGTAGGCCACTATGGCTACACCTTC	CASSYNLVGHYGYTF
TRBV5-6	TRBJ1-2	18	few	.	TGTGCCAGCAGCTTGGCCGGTGGGAGTACCCCCAGAAGGTATGGCTACACCTTC	CASSLAGGSTPRRYGYTF
TRBV5-4	TRBJ2-2	14	.	.	TGTGCCAGCAGCTTGGGAGTGGCGGGGGGGGAGCTGTTTTTT	CASSLGVAGGELFF
TRBV20-1	TRBJ1-2	11	once	.	TGCAGTGCTTCTGTAGGCTATGGCTACACCTTC	CSASVGYGYTF
TRBV6-5	TRBJ1-1	15	.	.	TGTGCCAGCAGAGAAAAGGGGGGAATGAACACTGAAGCTTTCTTT	CASREKGGMNTEAFF
TRBV19	TRBJ2-3	13	.	TRBD1	TGTGCCAGCGGATCGACAGGGTCGGATACGCAGTATTTT	CASGSTGSDTQYF
TRBV6-6	TRBJ2-7	14	.	.	TGTGCCAGCAGTCCCCGGGACGGACGATACGAGCAGTACTTC	CASSPRDGRYEQYF
TRBV4-1	TRBJ2-7	15	.	.	TGCGCCAGCAGCCAAGATGGGCGGGTGGCATACGAGCAGTACTTC	CASSQDGRVAYEQYF
TRBV4-1	TRBJ1-5	15	.	TRBD1	TGCGCCAGCAGCCAGGACGTGGGACAGTTTCAGCCCCAGCATTTT	CASSQDVGQFQPQHF
TRBV11-2	TRBJ2-3	18	.	.	TGTGCCAGCAGCTTTTTGGGCGGGGCAGGTGGCGGCACAGATACGCAGTATTTT	CASSFLGGAGGGTDTQYF
TRBV4-1	TRBJ1-5	15	.	TRBD1	TGCGCCAGCAGCTCCCGACAGGGGGAAAGCCAGCCCCAGCATTTT	CASSSRQGESQPQHF
TRBV5-4	TRBJ2-2	15	.	TRBD2	TGTGCCAGCAGCTTGCTTAGCGGGAGGACCGGGGAGCTGTTTTTT	CASSLLSGRTGELFF
TRBV4-3	TRBJ2-7	15	.	.	TGCGCCAGCAGCCAAAAGGAGGGGATCTCCTACGAGCAGTACTTC	CASSQKEGISYEQYF
TRBV7-9	TRBJ2-2	15	medium-sized	.	TGTGCCAGCAGCTCCCAGCGGGGACAAACCGGGGAGCTGTTTTTT	CASSSQRGQTGELFF
TRBV4-1	TRBJ2-3	17	.	TRBD2	TGCGCCAGCAGCCAAGAAAGGACTAGCGGGCCTAAGGATACGCAGTATTTT	CASSQERTSGPKDTQYF
TRBV19	TRBJ2-7	15	.	.	TGTGCCAGTAGTATAGATCTGGGCACGGTCTACGAGCAGTACTTC	CASSIDLGTVYEQYF
TRBV30	TRBJ1-1	12	.	.	TGTGCCTGGATCCCAGACAGCACTGAAGCTTTCTTT	CAWIPDSTEAFF
TRBV11-3	TRBJ2-1	18	.	TRBD2	TGTGCCAGCAGCTTGGAACAAGTAGCGGGAGGGCAGGACAATGAGCAGTTCTTC	CASSLEQVAGGQDNEQFF
TRBV9	TRBJ2-1	14	.	.	TGTGCCAGCCAAGGGGGGATCTCCTACAATGAGCAGTTCTTC	CASQGGISYNEQFF
TRBV7-9	TRBJ1-4	14	few	.	TGTGCCAGCAGCTGGGACGGAACTAATGAAAAACTGTTTTTT	CASSWDGTNEKLFF
TRBV28	TRBJ2-1	15	.	.	TGTGCCAGCAGTTTATTGCAGGGAAAGGGCAATGAGCAGTTCTTC	CASSLLQGKGNEQFF
TRBV11-2	TRBJ2-7	16	.	.	TGTGCCAGCAGCTTAGGGTACGGTAGGAGCTCCTACGAGCAGTACTTC	CASSLGYGRSSYEQYF
TRBV29-1	TRBJ2-3	17	.	.	TGCAGCGGCGGATATGGAAGCGGCGGTTCCAGCACAGATACGCAGTATTTT	CSGGYGSGGSSTDTQYF
TRBV6-5	TRBJ2-5	14	.	TRBD2	TGTGCCAGCAGAAGAGCGGGGGGCGAAGAGACCCAGTACTTC	CASRRAGGEETQYF
TRBV18	TRBJ2-3	17	.	TRBD2	TGTGCCAGCTCGCAACCGGGACTAGCGTCCAGCACAGATACGCAGTATTTT	CASSQPGLASSTDTQYF
TRBV19	TRBJ1-1	14	few	.	TGTGCCAGTAGTGCTCAACAGGGTCCCCCTGAAGCTTTCTTT	CASSAQQGPPEAFF
TRBV7-9	TRBJ2-3	14	.	TRBD1	TGTGCCAGCAGCGGGACAGGCGGGACAGATACGCAGTATTTT	CASSGTGGTDTQYF
TRBV11-2	TRBJ2-7	15	.	TRBD1	TGTGCCAGCAGCAGGACAGGGTCTTTCTCCTACGAGCAGTACTTC	CASSRTGSFSYEQYF
TRBV7-3	TRBJ2-1	15	.	.	TGTGCCAGCAGCCCCGGACTGAACTCCTACAATGAGCAGTTCTTC	CASSPGLNSYNEQFF
TRBV4-3	TRBJ2-6	15	.	.	TGCGCCAGCAGCCAAGAGTTCGATGGGGCCAACGTCCTGACTTTC	CASSQEFDGANVLTF
TRBV15	TRBJ2-2	16	.	.	TGTGCCACCAGCAGTAGTACGAGCGCGGGCACCGGGGAGCTGTTTTTT	CATSSSTSAGTGELFF
TRBV18	TRBJ1-1	13	once	.	TGTGCCAGCTCCCCTACTGGAGGCACTGAAGCTTTCTTT	CASSPTGGTEAFF
TRBV28	TRBJ2-3	15	.	TRBD1	TGTGCCAGCAGACCTAGGACAGGGCACACAGATACGCAGTATTTT	CASRPRTGHTDTQYF
TRBV7-3	TRBJ2-5	15	.	TRBD1	TGTGCCAGCAATAAATTGACAGGGGACCAAGAGACCCAGTACTTC	CASNKLTGDQETQYF
TRBV5-5	TRBJ2-1	11	few	.	TGTGCCAGCAGCTTGGGTAATGAGCAGTTCTTC	CASSLGNEQFF
TRBV5-5	TRBJ2-2	13	few	.	TGCGCCAGCAGCCTTCTAGGCCTCGGGGAGCTGTTTTTT	CASSLLGLGELFF
TRBV4-2	TRBJ2-2	15	.	.	TGTGCCAGCAGCCGAGGACTATCGGACACCGGGGAGCTGTTTTTT	CASSRGLSDTGELFF